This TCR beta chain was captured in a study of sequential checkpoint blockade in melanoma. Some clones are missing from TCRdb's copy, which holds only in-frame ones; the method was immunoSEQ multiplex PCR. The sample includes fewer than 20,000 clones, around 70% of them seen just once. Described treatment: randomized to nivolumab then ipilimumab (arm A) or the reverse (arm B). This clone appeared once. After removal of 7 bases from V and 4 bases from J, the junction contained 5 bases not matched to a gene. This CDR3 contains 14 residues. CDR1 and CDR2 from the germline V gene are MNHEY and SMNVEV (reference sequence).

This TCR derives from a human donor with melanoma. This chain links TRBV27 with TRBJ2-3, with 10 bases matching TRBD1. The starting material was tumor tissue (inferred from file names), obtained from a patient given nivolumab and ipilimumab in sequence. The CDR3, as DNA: TGTGCCAGCACCGACAGGGGGCCCCCAGATACGCAGTATTTT. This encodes CASTDRGPPDTQYF.